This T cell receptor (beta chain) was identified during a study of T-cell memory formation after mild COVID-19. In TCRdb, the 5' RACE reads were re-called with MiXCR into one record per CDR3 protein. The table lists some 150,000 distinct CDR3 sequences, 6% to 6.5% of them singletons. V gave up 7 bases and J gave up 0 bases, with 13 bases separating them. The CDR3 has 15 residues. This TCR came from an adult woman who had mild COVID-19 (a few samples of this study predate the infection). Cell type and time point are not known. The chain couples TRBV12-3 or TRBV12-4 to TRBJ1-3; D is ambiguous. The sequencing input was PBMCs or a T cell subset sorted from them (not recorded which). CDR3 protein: CASTLYGSSGNTIYF. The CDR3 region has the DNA TGTGCCAGCACCCTCTACGGGAGCTCTGGAAACACCATATATTTT.